The 17 T cell receptor beta chains below come from one sample, sequenced in a study of human T cells and chemical hapten exposure (dated by TCRdb to the early 2020s). Libraries were made using RACE. Sequencing was carried out with a NextSeq 500. TCRdb passed the public sequencing reads through fastp at Q25 and MiXCR, retaining productive beta sequences. CDR3 protein sequences are deduplicated, and each keeps its most common genes and DNA. This sample is represented by 35,000 to 45,000 distinct CDR3 sequences; 9.5% to 15% of them were singletons. The ten largest make up 5.7% of the sample. The time point label, as the study defines it: pre-sensitization, week 0. The treatment or condition label, read with the paper, signifies: therapeutic diphenylcyclopropenone sensitization with weekly scalp DPC. The sequences come from whole blood, collected in connection with sensitization to the hapten diphenylcyclopropenone (DPC). The receptors were sampled from a woman in her 30s with alopecia areata. Some clones in this sample may be carry-over from other donors' samples.

The chain is built from TRBV20-1 and TRBJ2-4; D call uncertain. V lost 5 bases to trimming and J lost 0 bases, with 8 bases between them. The CDR3 loop spans 13 amino acids. Looked up from germline, CDR1 is DFQATT and CDR2 is SNEGSKA (reference sequence). CDR3 protein: CSAFPAAKNIQYF. The DNA for the CDR3 is TGCAGTGCTTTCCCCGCAGCCAAAAACATTCAGTACTTC.

This clonotype has ten or more counts. This rearrangement joins TRBV7-2 to TRBJ2-1, with 8 bases fitting TRBD2. The germline V gene encodes CDR1 SGHTA and CDR2 FQGNSA. This CDR3 has 16 residues. V trimming: 5 bases; J trimming: 8 bases; junction bases outside the gene matches: 14. The CDR3 reads CASSQTVPGLGYEQFF. The CDR3 coding sequence is TGTGCCAGCAGCCAAACAGTCCCGGGACTAGGGTATGAGCAGTTCTTC.

The chain joins TRBV28 to TRBJ2-7, with D unclear. The V gene's germline CDR1 is MDHEN and CDR2 SYDVKM. V lost 6 bases, J lost 0 bases, and 3 bases lay in between. This CDR3 spans 11 amino acids. Here the CDR3 DNA reads TGTGCCAGCAGAACCTCCTACGAGCAGTACTTC. Encoded protein: CASRTSYEQYF.

This clonotype was counted at least ten times. The chain uses TRBV2 and TRBJ1-1; 9 bases line up with TRBD1. This CDR3 contains 14 residues. The junction had 7 bases not matched to a gene; V was cut back by 8 bases and J by 3 bases. Looked up from germline, CDR1 is SNHLY and CDR2 is FYNNEI. This CDR3 is CASVEQGAHTEAFF. CDR3 in DNA: TGTGCCAGCGTTGAACAGGGGGCGCACACTGAAGCTTTCTTT.

This clonotype was seen a few times. This chain connects TRBV7-2 to TRBJ2-7; D possibly corresponds to TRBD2 (5 bases). This CDR3 comprises 14 residues. Germline lookup yields CDR1 SGHTA and CDR2 FQGNSA. Trimming stripped 1 base from V and 4 bases from J, with 11 bases between. CDR3 in amino acids: CASSLGRVAYEQYF. For the CDR3, the DNA is TGTGCCAGCAGCTTAGGGCGGGTTGCATACGAGCAGTACTTC.

This clonotype came up many times. The V and J genes are TRBV27 and TRBJ1-1, with a weak D call TRBD1 (6 bases). The CDR3 contains 15 residues. Germline assignment: CDR1 MNHEY and CDR2 SMNVEV (reference sequence). Trimming cost V 5 bases and J 6 bases, with 19 bases left between them. CDR3 nucleotides: TGTGCCAGCAGTCCCTACGCCGGGACAATCCCTGAAGCTTTCTTT. Its translation: CASSPYAGTIPEAFF.

This clonotype was counted many times. The chain has TRBV20-1 and TRBJ2-2; no firm D call. CDR1 is DFQATT and CDR2 is SNEGSKA in the germline V gene (reference sequence). The CDR3 is 12 amino acids. CDR3 DNA sequence: TGCGGGCTATTTCTGAACACCGGGGAGCTGTTTTTT. It yields the protein CGLFLNTGELFF.

This clonotype was counted ten times or more. This chain uses TRBV6-2 or TRBV6-3 with TRBJ1-5; tentatively, D is TRBD1 (5 bases). Looked up from germline, CDR1 is MNHEY and CDR2 is SVGEGT. The CDR3 spans 14 residues. V was trimmed by 1 base and J by 7 bases, leaving 11 bases between them. CDR3 loop: CASSYWGSGQPQHF. The CDR3 DNA reads as TGTGCCAGCAGTTACTGGGGGTCGGGGCAGCCCCAGCATTTT.

This clonotype was seen a few times. V gene TRBV7-2 combines with J gene TRBJ2-3, with a weak D call TRBD2 (5 bases). The CDR3 covers 15 residues. Germline V CDR1 and CDR2: SGHTA, FQGNSA. V lost 1 base and J 5 bases, leaving 13 bases between the germline ends. The CDR3 loop reads CASSLGALVVDTQYF. CDR3 nucleotide sequence: TGTGCCAGCAGCTTAGGAGCACTAGTAGTAGATACGCAGTATTTT.

This clonotype was seen a few times. The chain combines TRBV29-1 with TRBJ2-3; perhaps TRBD2 as D (5 bases). This CDR3 spans 12 amino acids. V was clipped by 6 bases and J by 2 bases, with 9 bases between them. Germline CDR1 is SQVTM and CDR2 is ANQGSEA. This CDR3 is CSVADPTDTQYF. In DNA form, the CDR3 reads TGCAGCGTAGCGGATCCCACAGATACGCAGTATTTT.

The chain joins TRBV7-2 to TRBJ2-3; D gene unclear. The ends were cut back, 2 bases at V and 3 bases at J, with 12 bases in the middle. Germline V gene data show CDR1 as SGHTA and CDR2 as FQGNSA. The CDR3 length is 15 residues. The CDR3 loop reads CASSLSRASTDTQYF. The CDR3 DNA reads TGTGCCAGCAGCTTATCCCGGGCTAGTACAGATACGCAGTATTTT.

This clonotype has at least ten counts. V usage is TRBV7-3 and J usage is TRBJ2-3; 8 positions agree with TRBD2. The CDR3 covers 16 residues. The germline V gene encodes CDR1 SGHTA and CDR2 FQGTGA. V was pared by 5 bases and J by 5 bases, with 12 bases of the junction left unmatched. The CDR3 DNA reads as TGTGCCAGCAGCCGCTCGTCCAGCGGGAGCGTAGATACGCAGTATTTT. Protein sequence: CASSRSSSGSVDTQYF.

In its sample, this clonotype ranks as medium-sized. This chain links TRBV29-1 with TRBJ2-1, with TRBD1 matching over 8 bases. CDR3 length equals 12 residues. V was pared by 4 bases and J by 7 bases, with 3 bases of the junction left unmatched. CDR1 is SQVTM and CDR2 is ANQGSEA in the germline V gene. The CDR3 nucleotides read TGCAGCGTTGGAGGACAGGGAAATGAGCAGTTCTTC. Residues: CSVGGQGNEQFF.

The chain recombines TRBV29-1 with TRBJ2-1; no clear D. V lost 4 bases and J lost 12, with 19 bases in between. The CDR3 covers 13 residues. In germline, CDR1 is SQVTM, CDR2 ANQGSEA. Here the CDR3 reads CSVGASATSWQFF. The CDR3 coding sequence is TGCAGCGTTGGGGCTAGTGCGACTTCTTGGCAGTTCTTC.

This clonotype was observed at least ten times. V is TRBV7-2 and J is TRBJ2-3; D gene ambiguous. V lost 4 bases and J 5 bases, leaving 10 bases between the germline ends. The CDR3 has 13 residues. Germline V gene lookup returns CDR1 SGHTA and CDR2 FQGNSA. The CDR3 sequence: CASSSLVGDTQYF. The CDR3 coding sequence is TGTGCCAGCAGCTCCCTAGTTGGAGATACGCAGTATTTT.

This clonotype has more than one count but fewer than ten. This chain links TRBV12-3 or TRBV12-4 with TRBJ2-7; 7 nucleotides align to TRBD1. The CDR3 totals 14 residues. J was trimmed by 2 bases and V by 5 bases; bases with no gene match: 6. This chain's CDR3 is CASSMAQGAYEQYF. The CDR3 nucleotides read TGTGCCAGCAGTATGGCCCAGGGGGCCTACGAGCAGTACTTC.

This clonotype turned up a few times. CDR3 sequence: CASRRQGKNTGELFF. In DNA, the CDR3 is TGTGCCAGCCGGAGACAGGGAAAGAACACCGGGGAGCTGTTTTTT. The rearrangement joins TRBV7-9 to TRBJ2-2; 7 bases line up with TRBD1. Germline CDR1 and CDR2: SEHNR and FQNEAQ (reference sequence). The trim removed 8 bases at V and 1 base at J, leaving 7 bases unmatched. This CDR3 has 15 amino acids.